A selection of T cell receptor beta chains follows, all from one sample in a study of blood T cell repertoires in COVID-19. Only in-frame clones appear in the TCRdb table, and some are missing; sequencing was by immunoSEQ multiplex PCR. Of some 300,000 clones in the sample, more than 85% were seen once. What was sequenced was peripheral blood. These TCRs come from a man in his 70s with acute or convalescent COVID-19. The CDR3 runs from the conserved cysteine through the conserved F or W. The order of the fields is D gene, J gene, CDR3 length, clone size, V gene, CDR3 DNA, CDR3 protein. D genes are given only for firm matches. Clone size appears in some rows only: once, few, many, or a class for an expanded clone.

TRBD1 TRBJ1-2 14 - TRBV19 TGTGCCAGTAGATCCGGGACAGGAAACTATGGCTACACCTTC CASRSGTGNYGYTF
TRBD1 TRBJ2-4 15 once TRBV7-2 TGTGCCAGCAGCCTACCGGGACAGGGAGCCGCCATTCAGTACTTC CASSLPGQGAAIQYF
- TRBJ1-2 12 few TRBV30 TGTGCCTGGAGTCCCGACAGGATTGGCTACACCTTC CAWSPDRIGYTF
TRBD2 TRBJ2-1 15 - TRBV15 TGTGCCACCAGGCTCGCGGGAGGGGCTTTTAATGAGCAGTTCTTC CATRLAGGAFNEQFF
TRBD2 TRBJ2-5 15 - TRBV6-5 TGTGCCAGCAGTCAGCCGGGACTAGCGGAAGAGACCCAGTACTTC CASSQPGLAEETQYF
TRBD2 TRBJ2-7 15 few TRBV2 TGTGCCAGCAGTGGTTCGCGGGAGAACTCCTACGAGCAGTACTTC CASSGSRENSYEQYF
TRBD1 TRBJ1-4 14 - TRBV2 TGTGCCAGCAGGGAGACAGGGGGCAGCGAAAAACTGTTTTTT CASRETGGSEKLFF
- TRBJ2-6 18 - TRBV7-3 TGTGCCAGCAGCTTAACGCGGGACCTCGACTCTGGGGCCAACGTCCTGACTTTC CASSLTRDLDSGANVLTF
TRBD1 TRBJ2-7 14 - TRBV11-3 TGTGCCAGCAGCCCCGGGACAGGGAAGCACGAGCAGTACTTC CASSPGTGKHEQYF
- TRBJ1-2 13 - TRBV5-1 TGCGCCAGCAGCTCGGAGACTAACTATGGCTACACCTTC CASSSETNYGYTF
- TRBJ1-5 15 - TRBV27 TGTGCCAGCAGTAGAAGACAGGATAGCAATCAGCCCCAGCATTTT CASSRRQDSNQPQHF
- TRBJ2-5 12 - TRBV4-3 TGCGCCAGCAGCCAAGAGACAGCGACCCAGTACTTC CASSQETATQYF
- TRBJ1-2 14 - TRBV28 TGTGCCAGCAGCCCCCTCCCCCCTGCGGGGGGCTACACCTTC CASSPLPPAGGYTF
TRBD2 TRBJ2-5 19 - TRBV6-1 TGTGCCAGCAGTGAAGCGCCGGGAGGACTAGCGGGGGGGCTAGAGACCCAGTACTTC CASSEAPGGLAGGLETQYF
- TRBJ2-1 11 - TRBV5-6 TGTGCCAGCAGCGCCTATGAAGAGCAGTTCTTC CASSAYEEQFF
- TRBJ2-1 15 - TRBV7-2 TGTGCCAGCAGCTTAGCGCCGTTTAGATACAATGAGCAGTTCTTC CASSLAPFRYNEQFF
- TRBJ2-2 14 few TRBV7-3 TGTGCCAGCAGCTTAATCGCGGGGACCGGGGAGCTGTTTTTT CASSLIAGTGELFF
- TRBJ2-3 14 - TRBV19 TGTGCCAGTAGTACCCCGGGGAACCCACGTACGCAGTATTTT CASSTPGNPRTQYF
- TRBJ2-3 16 - TRBV18 TGTGCCAGCTCACCACGGCGACTTAACCCTTGGGATACGCAGTATTTT CASSPRRLNPWDTQYF
- TRBJ2-7 12 - TRBV30 TGTGCCTGGAGTGAAAATATTTACGAGCAGTACTTC CAWSENIYEQYF
TRBD1 TRBJ2-3 14 - TRBV5-1 TGCGCCAGCACCCCGGACAGGGTCACAGATACGCAGTATTTT CASTPDRVTDTQYF
- TRBJ1-1 13 - TRBV6-1 TGTGCCAGCAGTGATTGGAGGGACACTGAAGCTTTCTTT CASSDWRDTEAFF